The source of this TCR beta chain is a study of OX40 agonist ivuxolimab in advanced cancers. This table comes from immunoSEQ multiplex PCR, and its TCRdb copy is limited to in-frame clones, with some not included. The data contain 45,000 to 70,000 clones, around 80% of them singletons. Germline V CDR1 and CDR2: MRHNA, SNTAGT. Trimming stripped 0 bases from V and 3 bases from J, with 20 bases between. CDR3 size: 18 residues. Researchers took blood at baseline, on cycle 4 day 1, and on cycle 7 day 1. The TCR comes from an adult with an advanced solid tumor such as melanoma, head and neck, liver or kidney cancer. The sequencing used CD4+ or CD8+ T cells sorted from blood, collected in a trial of the OX40 agonist ivuxolimab. The chain uses TRBV6-4 and TRBJ1-1; no clear D. The CDR3 loop reads CASSDSKCPSPVDTEAFF. The CDR3 region has the DNA TGTGCCAGCAGTGACTCGAAATGCCCTAGTCCTGTCGACACTGAAGCTTTCTTT.